These 23 T cell receptor beta chains were sequenced from one sample in a study of cytomegalovirus exposure and HLA in healthy donors. The primer mix had 60 Vbeta and 13 Jbeta primers. Libraries were prepared by immunoSEQ multiplex PCR; TCRdb keeps only in-frame clonotypes and omits some of them. Found here are 120,000 or so clones, around 75% of them singletons; the top ten hold roughly 9%. The source material was PBMCs. The receptors were gathered from a woman between 50 and 59 years old in good health and CMV-seropositive.

The chain recombines TRBV5-1 with TRBJ2-3, with TRBD2 identical over 9 bases. V lost 0 bases and J lost 0; bases outside the gene matches: 8. The germline V gene encodes CDR1 SGHRS and CDR2 YFSETQ. The CDR3 is made up of 18 amino acids. In DNA form, the CDR3 reads TGCGCCAGCAGCTTGGCGACTAGCGGACCTCCTAGCACAGATACGCAGTATTTT. This encodes CASSLATSGPPSTDTQYF.

The rearrangement joins TRBV5-1 to TRBJ2-3; possible D gene TRBD1, 6 bases. The V end lost 0 bases, the J end lost 5 bases, and 10 bases lay between the germline ends. CDR1 and CDR2 (germline): SGHRS, YFSETQ. The CDR3 runs to 14 residues. Here the CDR3 reads CASSLDRVGDTQYF. The CDR3 bases are TGCGCCAGCAGCTTGGACAGGGTTGGAGATACGCAGTATTTT.

The sample holds one count of this clone. The rearrangement links TRBV5-1 to TRBJ2-7, with D unresolved. The CDR3 runs 11 residues. Trimming removed 4 bases from V and 6 bases from J, with 8 bases in between. Germline V gene sequence: CDR1 SGHRS, CDR2 YFSETQ. The CDR3: CASSVACEQYF. The CDR3 nucleotides read TGCGCCAGCAGCGTAGCCTGCGAGCAGTACTTC.

This clone has only one observation. V is TRBV7-9 and J is TRBJ1-1; unclear D gene. This CDR3 is built from 12 residues. CDR1 SEHNR and CDR2 FQNEAQ come from the germline V gene (reference sequence). Trimming left V 1 base short and J 7 bases short, with 7 bases between. The CDR3 DNA is TGTGCCAGCAGCTTAGTCGGTCGTGAAGCTTTCTTT. Protein: CASSLVGREAFF.

The rearrangement joins TRBV13 to TRBJ2-3; the D gene is possibly TRBD2 (7 bases). The CDR3 sequence is 17 residues long. Trimming cost V 6 bases and J 6 bases, with 25 bases left between them. CDR1 is PRHDT and CDR2 is FYEKMQ in the germline V gene (reference sequence). The CDR3 protein is CASRPPTGWGGGDTQYF. The CDR3 nucleotides are TGTGCCAGCAGACCTCCAACAGGTTGGGGGGGCGGGGATACGCAGTATTTT.

The chain couples TRBV11-2 to TRBJ1-6; TRBD1 matches 7 bases. J gave up 10 bases and V 1 base, and 7 bases lay outside the gene matches. Germline V gives CDR1 SGHAT, CDR2 FQNNGV. There are 15 residues in the CDR3. CDR3 residues: CASSLGGTAVSPLHF. The CDR3, as DNA: TGTGCCAGCAGCTTAGGCGGGACAGCGGTGTCACCCCTCCACTTT. The full variable domain, rest sourced from reference TRBV11-2 and TRBJ1-6, is EAGVAQSPRYKIIEKRQSVAFWCNPISGHATLYWYQQILGQGPKLLIQFQNNGVVDDSQLPKDRFSAERLKGVDSTLKIQPAKLEDSAVYLCASSLGGTAVSPLHFGNGTRLTVT.

The chain uses TRBV5-4 and TRBJ2-7, with 7 bases fitting TRBD2. The V gene end was trimmed by 0 bases and the J gene end by 0 bases; junction bases not matched to a gene: 3. Germline values: CDR1 SGHNT, CDR2 YYREEE (reference sequence). The CDR3 is 15 residues long. The CDR3 loop reads CASSLGGRASYEQYF. The CDR3 DNA is TGTGCCAGCAGCTTGGGGGGGAGGGCCTCCTACGAGCAGTACTTC.

The V gene is TRBV11-2, the J gene TRBJ1-1, with D hard to call. V lost 5 bases and J 1 base, leaving 8 bases between the germline ends. CDR3 length: 13 amino acids. Germline-derived CDR1 and CDR2 are SGHAT and FQNNGV. CDR3 DNA: TGTGCCAGCAGCCGGGAAGGGAACACTGAAGCTTTCTTT. Translated, it gives CASSREGNTEAFF.

This clone was seen a few times. This chain joins TRBV25-1 and TRBJ1-5, with D hard to call. With 1 base removed from V and 4 bases from J, the gap between germline ends came to 8 bases. CDR3 length equals 14 residues. In germline, CDR1 is MGHDK, CDR2 SYGVNS. The CDR3: CASSEWGENQPQHF. In nucleotides, the CDR3 is TGTGCCAGCAGTGAATGGGGAGAAAATCAGCCCCAGCATTTT. Together with reference TRBV25-1 and TRBJ1-5, the CDR3 gives the full variable domain: EADIYQTPRYLVIGTGKKITLECSQTMGHDKMYWYQQDPGMELHLIHYSYGVNSTEKGDLSSESTVSRIRTEHFPLTLESARPSHTSQYLCASSEWGENQPQHFGDGTRLSIL.

V is TRBV18 and J is TRBJ1-1; D gene ambiguous. CDR1 is KGHSH, CDR2 LQKENI, per germline. The V and J ends lost 4 bases and 4 bases respectively, with 19 bases between them. The CDR3 is made up of 16 amino acids. The chain's CDR3 is CASSLRTNRASTEAFF. Here the CDR3 DNA reads TGTGCCAGCTCACTAAGGACTAATCGCGCCTCCACTGAAGCTTTCTTT. The complete variable domain, with remaining parts taken from reference TRBV18 and TRBJ1-1, reads NAGVMQNPRHLVRRRGQEARLRCSPMKGHSHVYWYRQLPEEGLKFMVYLQKENIIDESGMPKERFSAEFPKEGPSILRIQQVVRGDSAAYFCASSLRTNRASTEAFFGQGTRLTVV.

The J gene is TRBJ2-7, the V gene TRBV4-2, with D possibly matching TRBD2 (5 bases). This CDR3 contains 14 residues. Trimming stripped 5 bases from V and 4 bases from J, with 15 bases between. CDR1 is LGHNA and CDR2 is YNFKEQ in the germline V gene. CDR3 loop: CASSSLREGYEQYF. DNA for the CDR3: TGTGCCAGCAGCTCTCTCCGGGAAGGGTACGAGCAGTACTTC.

V and J are TRBV14 and TRBJ1-1; a weak D match, TRBD1 (5 bases). Germline V gives CDR1 SGHDN, CDR2 FVKESK. This CDR3 contains 15 residues. V lost 7 bases to trimming and J lost 1 base, with 16 bases between them. The CDR3 loop reads CASTLRRGGNTEAFF. As DNA, the CDR3 is TGTGCCAGCACCCTAAGAAGGGGAGGGAACACTGAAGCTTTCTTT.

This clone was counted between two and nine times. CDR3 sequence reads: CASSMGALGGYTF. DNA for the CDR3: TGTGCCAGTAGTATGGGGGCCCTGGGAGGCTACACCTTC. The chain uses TRBV19 and TRBJ1-2; TRBD1 is a possible D gene (6 bases). Germline CDR1 LNHDA, CDR2 SQIVND (reference sequence). CDR3 length: 13 amino acids. V gave up 3 bases and J gave up 8 bases, with 13 bases separating them. The full variable domain, with the rest looked up from reference TRBV19 and TRBJ1-2, is DGGITQSPKYLFRKEGQNVTLSCEQNLNHDAMYWYRQDPGQGLRLIYYSQIVNDFQKGDIAEGYSVSREKKESFPLTVTSAQKNPTAFYLCASSMGALGGYTFGSGTRLTVV.

The rearrangement uses TRBV7-2 and TRBJ2-7; TRBD2 matches at 9 bases. Germline V gene sequence: CDR1 SGHTA, CDR2 FQGNSA. Trimming cost V 5 bases and J 3 bases; bases outside gene matches: 11. The CDR3 has 16 amino acids. CDR3 region: CASSLTSGALIYEQYF. The CDR3 DNA reads TGTGCCAGCAGCCTGACTAGCGGCGCCTTAATCTACGAGCAGTACTTC.

This sequence joins TRBV7-2 and TRBJ2-3, with 8 positions matching TRBD2. Per germline, CDR1 SGHTA and CDR2 FQGNSA. The trim removed 4 bases at V and 4 bases at J, leaving 7 bases unmatched. The CDR3 is 15 residues long. CDR3 DNA sequence: TGTGCCAGCAGCTCGCAGCGGGAGAGTTCAGATACGCAGTATTTT. Protein: CASSSQRESSDTQYF.

This chain connects TRBV5-1 to TRBJ2-5, with a weak D call TRBD2 (6 bases). Germline loops: CDR1 SGHRS, CDR2 YFSETQ. V shed 3 bases and J shed 5 bases, with 17 bases lying between them. This CDR3 is built from 15 residues. CDR3 loop: CASSSTGGEFETQYF. The CDR3 bases are TGCGCCAGCAGCTCCACCGGAGGGGAATTTGAGACCCAGTACTTC.

This chain connects TRBV5-4 to TRBJ2-5; D might be TRBD1 (5 bases). The V gene's germline CDR1 is SGHNT and CDR2 YYREEE (reference sequence). This CDR3 region has 14 residues. Trimming pared 4 bases from V and 5 bases from J, leaving 15 bases between. CDR3 region: CASSMIKGHETQYF. CDR3 DNA sequence: TGTGCCAGCAGCATGATAAAGGGGCACGAGACCCAGTACTTC.

J is TRBJ2-6 and V is TRBV6-1, with TRBD1 matching over 8 bases. The V gene's germline CDR1 is MNHNS and CDR2 SASEGT. The CDR3 extends over 15 amino acids. Trimming at V came to 6 bases and at J to 3 bases, leaving 4 bases not matched to a gene. The CDR3 DNA sequence: TGTGCCAGCAGAGGACAGGGAGGTGGGGCCAACGTCCTGACTTTC. Encoded protein: CASRGQGGGANVLTF.

The rearrangement joins TRBV30 to TRBJ1-2; D is ambiguous. The V end lost 3 bases, the J end lost 4 bases, and 12 bases lay between the germline ends. This CDR3 spans 13 amino acids. Germline values: CDR1 GTSNPN, CDR2 SVGIG (reference sequence). The chain's CDR3 is CAWSAGEGYGYTF. The CDR3 bases are TGTGCCTGGAGCGCTGGAGAAGGCTATGGCTACACCTTC.

The gene calls are TRBV7-2 and TRBJ1-2; D unresolved. This CDR3 contains 16 residues. V lost 5 bases and J 2 bases, leaving 18 bases between the germline ends. Germline values: CDR1 SGHTA, CDR2 FQGNSA. Here the CDR3 reads CASSPRIEGRNYGYTF. CDR3 in DNA: TGTGCCAGCAGCCCCCGCATCGAGGGCAGGAACTATGGCTACACCTTC.

V is TRBV6-1 and J is TRBJ2-3, with 9 bases aligning to TRBD2. Germline V gene data show CDR1 as MNHNS and CDR2 as SASEGT. This CDR3 has 15 residues. V gave up 6 bases and J gave up 4 bases; unmatched junction bases: 8. The CDR3 sequence: CASSLRLADSDTQYF. CDR3 bases: TGTGCCAGCAGCCTGAGACTAGCGGATTCAGATACGCAGTATTTT.

The chain employs TRBV19 and TRBJ1-4, with 10 bases that match TRBD1. The ends lost 5 bases at V and 6 bases at J; junction bases unmatched: 3. Per germline, CDR1 LNHDA and CDR2 SQIVND (reference sequence). This CDR3 region has 14 residues. As DNA, the CDR3 is TGTGCCAGTAGTCCGGGACAGGGGCATGAAAAACTGTTTTTT. It specifies CASSPGQGHEKLFF.

The gene calls are TRBV21-1 and TRBJ1-1; TRBD1, the table's D call, lacks a check against the DNA. TRBV21-1 is noted as a pseudogene. CDR3 length equals 12 residues. CDR3 residues: CASSGQGAEAFF. CDR3 DNA: TGTGCCAGCAGCGGGCAGGGCGCTGAAGCTTTCTTT.